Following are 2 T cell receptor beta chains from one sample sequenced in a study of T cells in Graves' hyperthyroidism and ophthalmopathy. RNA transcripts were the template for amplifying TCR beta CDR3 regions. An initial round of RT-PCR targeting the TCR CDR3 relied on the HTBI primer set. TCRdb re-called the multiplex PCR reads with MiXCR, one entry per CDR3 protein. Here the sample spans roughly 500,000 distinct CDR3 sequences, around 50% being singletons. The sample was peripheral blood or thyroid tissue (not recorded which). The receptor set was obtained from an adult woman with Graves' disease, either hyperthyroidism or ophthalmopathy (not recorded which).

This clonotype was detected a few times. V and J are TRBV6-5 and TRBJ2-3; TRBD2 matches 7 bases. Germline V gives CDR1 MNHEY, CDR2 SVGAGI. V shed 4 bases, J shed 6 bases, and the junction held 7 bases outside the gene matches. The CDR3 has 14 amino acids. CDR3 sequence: CASSSWTRMDTQYF. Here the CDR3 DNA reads TGTGCCAGCAGTTCCTGGACTAGAATGGATACGCAGTATTTT.

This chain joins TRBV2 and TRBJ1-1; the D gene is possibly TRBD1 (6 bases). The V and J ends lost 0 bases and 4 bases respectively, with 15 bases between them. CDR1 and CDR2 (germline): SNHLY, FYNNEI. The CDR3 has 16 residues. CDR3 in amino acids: CASSEALRGAGTEAFF. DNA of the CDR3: TGTGCCAGCAGTGAAGCGCTTCGGGGGGCAGGCACTGAAGCTTTCTTT.